Listed below are T cell receptor beta chains from one sample, sequenced in a study of T cells in Graves' hyperthyroidism and ophthalmopathy. TCRdb called the multiplex PCR reads again in MiXCR, with one record for every CDR3 protein. Of about 580,000 distinct CDR3 sequences listed, 46% were seen once; the top ten hold about 7.8%. Input material: peripheral blood or thyroid tissue (not recorded which). Receptors were obtained from a woman under 30 with Graves' hyperthyroidism. Both conserved end residues are part of each CDR3. The order of the fields is CDR3 protein, CDR3 DNA, clone size, D gene, J gene, V gene. A D gene is named only where the DNA matches it firmly. Part of the rows lack a size; the others show once, few, many or a class for expanded clones.

CDR3: CASSSSTGPGEAFF; DNA: TGTGCCAGCAGTTCGTCTACAGGTCCCGGTGAAGCTTTCTTT; size: many; D: .; J: TRBJ1-1; V: TRBV6-5
CDR3: CAISESGVSGANVLTF; DNA: TGTGCCATCAGTGAGTCTGGCGTCTCTGGGGCCAACGTCCTGACTTTC; size: many; D: .; J: TRBJ2-6; V: TRBV10-3
CDR3: CSARLDRGLFF; DNA: TGCAGTGCTAGACTCGACAGGGGTCTGTTTTTT; size: many; D: TRBD1; J: TRBJ1-4; V: TRBV20-1
CDR3: CASSLVGRDYGYTF; DNA: TGTGCCAGCAGCTTAGTCGGGCGGGACTATGGCTACACCTTC; size: .; D: .; J: TRBJ1-2; V: TRBV7-9
CDR3: CSALRQGASGYTF; DNA: TGCAGTGCTCTCAGACAGGGGGCGTCTGGCTACACCTTC; size: few; D: TRBD1; J: TRBJ1-2; V: TRBV20-1
CDR3: CASSLRDRGTYEQYF; DNA: TGCGCCAGCAGCTTGAGGGACAGGGGAACCTACGAGCAGTACTTC; size: few; D: TRBD1; J: TRBJ2-7; V: TRBV5-1
CDR3: CASSEADSTEAFF; DNA: TGTGCCAGCAGTGAGGCAGACAGTACTGAAGCTTTCTTT; size: many; D: .; J: TRBJ1-1; V: TRBV2
CDR3: CASSYNRGLYEQYF; DNA: TGTGCCAGCAGTTACAACAGGGGGCTCTACGAGCAGTACTTC; size: many; D: TRBD1; J: TRBJ2-7; V: TRBV27
CDR3: CSQEYRGKGYTF; DNA: TGCAGCCAAGAGTACAGGGGGAAAGGCTACACCTTC; size: .; D: TRBD1; J: TRBJ1-2; V: TRBV29-1
CDR3: CASSVSSPNYEQYF; DNA: TGTGCCAGCAGTGTCTCTAGTCCAAACTACGAGCAGTACTTC; size: many; D: .; J: TRBJ2-7; V: TRBV6-1
CDR3: CAISPTGTVSYEQYF; DNA: TGTGCCATCAGTCCTACCGGGACGGTCTCCTACGAGCAGTACTTC; size: .; D: .; J: TRBJ2-7; V: TRBV10-3
CDR3: CASSLDGGEQYF; DNA: TGTGCCAGCAGCTTAGACGGGGGGGAGCAGTACTTC; size: .; D: TRBD2; J: TRBJ2-7; V: TRBV7-9
CDR3: CSVEERGGSETQYF; DNA: TGCAGCGTTGAAGAGAGAGGCGGGAGTGAGACCCAGTACTTC; size: once; D: TRBD2; J: TRBJ2-5; V: TRBV29-1
CDR3: CASSSTGLSGANVLTF; DNA: TGTGCCAGCAGCTCGACAGGGCTCTCTGGGGCCAACGTCCTGACTTTC; size: .; D: TRBD1; J: TRBJ2-6; V: TRBV7-3
CDR3: CASTKRTSGRTKFTGELFF; DNA: TGTGCCAGCACCAAAAGGACTAGCGGAAGGACAAAGTTCACCGGGGAGCTGTTTTTT; size: many; D: TRBD2; J: TRBJ2-2; V: TRBV2
CDR3: CSMEEETQYF; DNA: TGCAGCATGGAGGAGGAGACCCAGTACTTC; size: .; D: .; J: TRBJ2-5; V: TRBV29-1
CDR3: CASSDVGLGTQYF; DNA: TGTGCCAGCAGTGATGTAGGACTAGGGACCCAGTACTTC; size: .; D: TRBD2; J: TRBJ2-5; V: TRBV2
CDR3: CASSLLSLTTEAFF; DNA: TGTGCCAGCAGCTTACTCTCCTTAACCACTGAAGCTTTCTTT; size: many; D: .; J: TRBJ1-1; V: TRBV7-2
CDR3: CAWRAAGLMWSLHF; DNA: TGTGCCTGGAGGGCGGCAGGGTTAATGTGGTCCCTCCACTTT; size: once; D: .; J: TRBJ1-6; V: TRBV30
CDR3: CATGTGGNTIYF; DNA: TGTGCCACCGGGACAGGGGGAAACACCATATATTTT; size: many; D: TRBD1; J: TRBJ1-3; V: TRBV25-1
CDR3: CASSPHRDLRIPGEQYF; DNA: TGTGCCAGCAGCCCCCACCGGGACCTAAGAATTCCGGGCGAGCAGTACTTC; size: .; D: .; J: TRBJ2-7; V: TRBV7-9
CDR3: CASSHPGGWFSGANVLTF; DNA: TGTGCCAGCAGCCACCCAGGGGGTTGGTTTTCTGGGGCCAACGTCCTGACTTTC; size: few; D: TRBD1; J: TRBJ2-6; V: TRBV14
CDR3: CASSLRTRVNF; DNA: TGTGCCAGCAGCCTTAGGACCAGGGTGAACTTC; size: .; D: .; J: TRBJ2-7; V: TRBV5-4
CDR3: CSAPTSGLYNEQYF; DNA: TGCAGTGCTCCGACTAGCGGGTTGTACAATGAGCAGTACTTC; size: once; D: TRBD2; J: TRBJ2-7; V: TRBV20-1
CDR3: CASSQTRGLEKLFF; DNA: TGTGCCAGCAGTCAGACGCGGGGGCTGGAAAAACTGTTTTTT; size: .; D: .; J: TRBJ1-4; V: TRBV27
CDR3: CASRKSTGGDQPQYF; DNA: TGTGCCAGCAGGAAGTCAACAGGGGGAGATCAGCCCCAGTACTTC; size: .; D: TRBD1; J: TRBJ2-5; V: TRBV7-9
CDR3: CASFGLGVEQYF; DNA: TGTGCCAGCTTCGGACTTGGGGTCGAGCAGTACTTC; size: .; D: .; J: TRBJ2-7; V: TRBV2
CDR3: CASSVVLAGVAYEQYF; DNA: TGTGCCAGCAGCGTTGTCCTAGCGGGAGTCGCCTACGAGCAGTACTTC; size: few; D: TRBD2; J: TRBJ2-7; V: TRBV4-2
CDR3: CASSLEDRGSEAFF; DNA: TGTGCCAGCAGCTTAGAGGACAGGGGATCTGAAGCTTTCTTT; size: many; D: TRBD1; J: TRBJ1-1; V: TRBV7-9
CDR3: CSVVRTGWEQYF; DNA: TGCAGCGTGGTCAGGACAGGGTGGGAGCAGTACTTC; size: .; D: TRBD1; J: TRBJ2-7; V: TRBV29-1
CDR3: CSVDRTRNEQFF; DNA: TGCAGCGTTGATCGTACGAGAAATGAGCAGTTCTTC; size: few; D: .; J: TRBJ2-1; V: TRBV29-1
CDR3: CASSRGGEVTGELFF; DNA: TGCGCCAGCAGCAGGGGGGGAGAGGTCACCGGGGAGCTGTTTTTT; size: many; D: .; J: TRBJ2-2; V: TRBV4-1
CDR3: CAISGGRELFF; DNA: TGTGCCATCAGTGGAGGGAGGGAACTGTTTTTT; size: .; D: .; J: TRBJ1-4; V: TRBV10-3
CDR3: CASSLALFDTQYF; DNA: TGTGCCAGCAGCTTAGCCCTGTTCGATACGCAGTATTTT; size: few; D: .; J: TRBJ2-3; V: TRBV7-9
CDR3: CASSLEQGGQPQHF; DNA: TGTGCCAGCAGTTTGGAACAGGGGGGACAGCCCCAGCATTTT; size: many; D: TRBD1; J: TRBJ1-5; V: TRBV5-1
CDR3: CAISEASGISEQYF; DNA: TGTGCCATCAGTGAGGCTAGCGGGATCTCCGAGCAGTACTTC; size: .; D: TRBD2; J: TRBJ2-7; V: TRBV10-3
CDR3: CASSSTSPETQNF; DNA: TGTGCCAGCAGCTCGACTAGTCCCGAGACCCAAAACTTC; size: .; D: .; J: TRBJ2-5; V: TRBV7-2
CDR3: CASSQDHAVPGELFF; DNA: TGTGCCAGCAGCCAAGATCACGCGGTCCCCGGGGAGCTGTTTTTT; size: .; D: .; J: TRBJ2-2; V: TRBV6-4
CDR3: CSVAPLAGGPLGETQYF; DNA: TGCAGCGTTGCCCCCTTAGCGGGAGGGCCCTTGGGGGAGACCCAGTACTTC; size: .; D: TRBD2; J: TRBJ2-5; V: TRBV29-1
CDR3: CASSLLAGLMETQYF; DNA: TGTGCCAGCAGCCTGCTAGCGGGGCTTATGGAGACCCAGTACTTC; size: many; D: TRBD2; J: TRBJ2-5; V: TRBV5-6
CDR3: CAISEEVSYEQYF; DNA: TGTGCCATCAGTGAAGAGGTCTCCTACGAGCAGTACTTC; size: once; D: .; J: TRBJ2-7; V: TRBV10-3
CDR3: CASSPTRDFLVQYF; DNA: TGTGCCAGCAGCCCAACCCGGGACTTCTTAGTACAGTACTTC; size: few; D: .; J: TRBJ2-7; V: TRBV14
CDR3: CASTSQGLGGGETQYF; DNA: TGTGCCAGCACCTCACAGGGGTTGGGGGGAGGAGAGACCCAGTACTTC; size: many; D: .; J: TRBJ2-5; V: TRBV5-8
CDR3: CASSLPQRENLVNTGELFF; DNA: TGTGCCAGCAGCTTACCCCAGCGGGAGAATTTAGTGAACACCGGGGAGCTGTTTTTT; size: .; D: TRBD2; J: TRBJ2-2; V: TRBV7-6
CDR3: CASRGRVDSPLHF; DNA: TGTGCTAGTAGAGGCAGGGTTGATTCACCCCTCCACTTT; size: .; D: .; J: TRBJ1-6; V: TRBV2
CDR3: CASTRDRGSETQYF; DNA: TGTGCCAGCACCCGGGACAGGGGTTCAGAGACCCAGTACTTC; size: .; D: TRBD1; J: TRBJ2-5; V: TRBV2
CDR3: CASSWLRTAFYNEQFF; DNA: TGCGCCAGCAGCTGGCTGCGGACAGCGTTCTACAATGAGCAGTTCTTC; size: .; D: .; J: TRBJ2-1; V: TRBV5-1
CDR3: CSVERTGRNEKLFF; DNA: TGCAGCGTTGAAAGGACGGGAAGAAATGAAAAACTGTTTTTT; size: .; D: .; J: TRBJ1-4; V: TRBV29-1